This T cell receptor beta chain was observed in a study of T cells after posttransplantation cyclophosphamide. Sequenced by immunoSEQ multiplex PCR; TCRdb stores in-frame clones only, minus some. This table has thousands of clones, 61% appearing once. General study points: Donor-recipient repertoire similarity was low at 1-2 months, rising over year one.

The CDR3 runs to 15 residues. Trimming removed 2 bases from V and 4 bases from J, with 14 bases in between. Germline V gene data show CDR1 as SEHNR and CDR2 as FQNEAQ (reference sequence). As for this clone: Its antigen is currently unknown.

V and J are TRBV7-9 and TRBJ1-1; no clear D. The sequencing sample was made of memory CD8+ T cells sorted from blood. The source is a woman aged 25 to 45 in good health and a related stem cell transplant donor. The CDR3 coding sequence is TGTGCCAGCAGCTTACCTATGGACTCTGGCACTGAAGCTTTCTTT. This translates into CASSLPMDSGTEAFF.